The 20 T cell receptor beta chains listed next were all sequenced from one sample in a study of blood T cell repertoires in COVID-19. Assay used: immunoSEQ multiplex PCR; TCRdb lists only in-frame clones, some missing. In the table there are about 180,000 clones, approximately 84% of which are singletons. The source material was peripheral blood. These receptors were taken from a human donor in a cohort sampled during active COVID-19.

CDR3 nucleotide sequence: TGTGCCTGGAGTTCTGATGGGCTACGGGGGAATGAGCAGTTCTTC. Encoded protein: CAWSSDGLRGNEQFF. The V and J genes are TRBV30 and TRBJ2-1; tentatively, D is TRBD2 (6 bases). The CDR3 contains 15 residues. V was pared by 2 bases and J by 7 bases, with 18 bases between. CDR1 GTSNPN and CDR2 SVGIG come from the germline V gene (reference sequence).

The V call is TRBV7-3, the J call TRBJ2-1; 10 bases align to TRBD1. Per germline, CDR1 SGHTA and CDR2 FQGTGA. With 4 bases clipped from V and 7 bases from J, the junction kept 4 bases outside the gene matches. The CDR3 has 14 residues. The CDR3 protein is CASSWTGGENEQFF. CDR3 bases: TGTGCCAGCAGCTGGACAGGGGGAGAGAATGAGCAGTTCTTC. The variable domain in full, completed from reference TRBV7-3 and TRBJ2-1, reads GAGVSQTPSNKVTEKGKYVELRCDPISGHTALYWYRQSLGQGPEFLIYFQGTGAADDSGLPNDRFFAVRPEGSVSTLKIQRTERGDSAVYLCASSWTGGENEQFFGPGTRLTVL.

The chain has TRBV4-1 and TRBJ2-5, with 7 bases identical to TRBD2. This CDR3 spans 18 amino acids. With 1 base clipped from V and 4 bases from J, the junction kept 15 bases outside the gene matches. The germline gives CDR1 MGHRA, CDR2 YSYEKL. For the CDR3, the DNA is TGCGCCAGCAGCCAAGCTGTTGGACTAGTCACAAAAGTAGAGACCCAGTACTTC. This sequence encodes CASSQAVGLVTKVETQYF.

V is TRBV6-2 or TRBV6-3 and J is TRBJ2-7; 7 bases are a match to TRBD1. The germline V gene has CDR1 MNHEY and CDR2 SVGEGT. This CDR3 contains 14 residues. The V segment lost 5 bases and the J segment 5 bases; nucleotides outside the gene matches: 9. The DNA for the CDR3 is TGTGCCAGCAGTGCAGGGACAGAGGGCCACGAGCAGTACTTC. It is translated as CASSAGTEGHEQYF.

The V gene is TRBV7-8, the J gene TRBJ2-3; tentatively, D is TRBD1 (6 bases). V was clipped by 4 bases and J by 2 bases, with 22 bases between them. This CDR3 region has 18 residues. The germline V gene encodes CDR1 SGHVS and CDR2 FQNEAQ. CDR3 sequence: CASSSPMGQKGTTDTQYF. As DNA, the CDR3 is TGTGCCAGCAGCTCCCCGATGGGACAAAAAGGAACCACAGATACGCAGTATTTT.

This chain uses TRBV18 with TRBJ1-6; no clear D. The germline V gene encodes CDR1 KGHSH and CDR2 LQKENI. Deletions cut 3 bases from V and 11 bases from J, with 2 bases between. CDR3 length: 10 residues. In nucleotides, the CDR3 is TGTGCCAGCTCACCCACACCCCTCCACTTT. Translating gives CASSPTPLHF.

This clone was seen only a few times. This sequence joins TRBV9 and TRBJ1-1; 7 positions agree with TRBD1. The CDR3 spans 14 residues. CDR1 is SGDLS, CDR2 YYNGEE, per germline. V was pared by 0 bases and J by 5 bases, with 4 bases of the junction left unmatched. The CDR3 DNA sequence: TGTGCCAGCAGCGTAGGAGGGGGCGAAACTGAAGCTTTCTTT. This codes for CASSVGGGETEAFF.

The count of this clone is one. The chain employs TRBV18 and TRBJ2-3; 8 nucleotides line up with TRBD1. Trimming removed 5 bases from V and 4 bases from J; junction bases left unmatched: 14. CDR3 length: 17 residues. Per the germline V gene, CDR1 is KGHSH and CDR2 is LQKENI. In nucleotides, the CDR3 is TGTGCCAGCTCATTTACTCTGGACAGGGCAGAACCAGATACGCAGTATTTT. Protein: CASSFTLDRAEPDTQYF. Using reference TRBV18 and TRBJ2-3 for the parts outside the CDR3, the full variable domain is NAGVMQNPRHLVRRRGQEARLRCSPMKGHSHVYWYRQLPEEGLKFMVYLQKENIIDESGMPKERFSAEFPKEGPSILRIQQVVRGDSAAYFCASSFTLDRAEPDTQYFGPGTRLTVL.

CDR3 bases: TGTGCCAGCAGTGATTTTTTTTTGGAATCCTCGGGGTATGGCTACACCTTC. Translated: CASSDFFLESSGYGYTF. This chain uses TRBV25-1 with TRBJ1-2; D uncertain. The CDR3 is made up of 17 amino acids. V gave up 3 bases and J gave up 5 bases, with 22 bases separating them. The germline V gene has CDR1 MGHDK and CDR2 SYGVNS.

The J gene is TRBJ1-5, the V gene TRBV7-2; 7 bases agree with TRBD1. This CDR3 has 16 amino acids. Trimming cost V 5 bases and J 0 bases; bases outside gene matches: 7. Germline CDR1 and CDR2: SGHTA and FQGNSA. DNA of the CDR3: TGTGCCAGCAGCCCCCAGACAGGGTATAGCAATCAGCCCCAGCATTTT. It translates to CASSPQTGYSNQPQHF. Full variable domain (missing parts from reference TRBV7-2 and TRBJ1-5): GAGVSQSPSNKVTEKGKDVELRCDPISGHTALYWYRQSLGQGLEFLIYFQGNSAPDKSGLPSDRFSAERTGGSVSTLTIQRTQQEDSAVYLCASSPQTGYSNQPQHFGDGTRLSIL.

This chain connects TRBV6-6 to TRBJ1-5, with D maybe TRBD1 (5 bases). The CDR3 extends over 15 amino acids. V dropped 4 bases and J dropped 4 bases, with 14 bases sitting between them. Looked up from germline, CDR1 is MNHNY and CDR2 is SVGAGI (reference sequence). The CDR3 spells CASSLGGTNNQPQHF. The CDR3 bases are TGTGCCAGCAGTTTGGGCGGGACCAATAATCAGCCCCAGCATTTT.

V is TRBV4-2 and J is TRBJ2-7; D unclear. The V gene lost 4 bases and the J gene lost 3 bases, with 4 bases spanning the gap. This CDR3 region has 11 residues. Germline V gene data show CDR1 as LGHNA and CDR2 as YNFKEQ. The CDR3 bases are TGTGCCAGCAGCCGCGGCTACGAGCAGTACTTC. It codes for CASSRGYEQYF.

CDR3 residues: CASSLWSGLSTEAFF. CDR3 DNA: TGTGCCAGCAGTCTCTGGAGTGGTCTGAGTACTGAAGCTTTCTTT. The chain has TRBV7-2 and TRBJ1-1; D remains unclear. Germline CDR1 SGHTA, CDR2 FQGNSA. The CDR3 spans 15 residues. V gave up 6 bases and J gave up 5 bases, with 19 bases separating them.

V is TRBV5-1 and J is TRBJ2-7; D unclear. V was clipped by 4 bases and J by 2 bases, with 13 bases between them. Germline V gene data show CDR1 as SGHRS and CDR2 as YFSETQ. The CDR3 has 14 amino acids. As DNA, the CDR3 is TGCGCCAGCAGCCGGCCAGGTGAACCCTACGAGCAGTACTTC. It encodes CASSRPGEPYEQYF.

This sequence joins TRBV9 and TRBJ2-3; TRBD2 matches 10 bases. Germline-derived CDR1 and CDR2 are SGDLS and YYNGEE. The CDR3 length is 16 residues. V was clipped by 3 bases and J by 4 bases; unmatched bases: 8. CDR3 bases: TGTGCCAGCAGCGCCCCCGGGACTAGCGTTGCAGATACGCAGTATTTT. Translated, it gives CASSAPGTSVADTQYF.

The chain recombines TRBV5-8 with TRBJ2-3; D may be TRBD2 (6 bases). The germline V gene has CDR1 SGHTS and CDR2 YDEGEE. Trimming removed 4 bases from V and 2 bases from J, with 20 bases in between. The CDR3 has 17 amino acids. CDR3: CASSPKAGVAATDTQYF. CDR3 bases: TGTGCCAGCAGCCCAAAAGCAGGTGTAGCGGCCACAGATACGCAGTATTTT. Filled out from reference TRBV5-8 and TRBJ2-3, the complete variable domain reads EAGVTQSPTHLIKTRGQQATLRCSPISGHTSVYWYQQALGLGLQFLLWYDEGEERNRGNFPPRFSGRQFPNYSSELNVNALELEDSALYLCASSPKAGVAATDTQYFGPGTRLTVL.

This chain connects TRBV5-1 to TRBJ1-1; D not certain. Germline lookup yields CDR1 SGHRS and CDR2 YFSETQ. Trimming removed 5 bases from V and 1 base from J, with 6 bases in between. CDR3 length: 12 residues. CDR3 DNA: TGCGCCAGCAGTACGGGGAACACTGAAGCTTTCTTT. Its protein product is CASSTGNTEAFF.

The chain joins TRBV2 to TRBJ1-2; maybe TRBD1 (5 bases). The V end was cut by 0 bases, the J end by 4 bases, with 9 bases between. The CDR3 length is 14 residues. CDR1 and CDR2 from the germline V gene are SNHLY and FYNNEI. The CDR3 DNA reads TGTGCCAGCAGTGAAGCTTCAGGGTTCTATGGCTACACCTTC. Amino acids: CASSEASGFYGYTF.

This clone has just a few counts. J is TRBJ1-1 and V is TRBV7-9; weak D call: TRBD1 (5 bases). This CDR3 is built from 17 residues. Germline CDR1 and CDR2: SEHNR and FQNEAQ (reference sequence). The V and J ends lost 8 bases and 1 base respectively, with 23 bases between them. CDR3 residues: CASRELNAGPGNTEAFF. CDR3 DNA: TGTGCCAGCCGCGAATTAAACGCAGGGCCGGGGAACACTGAAGCTTTCTTT.

This CDR3 is CASRAGAETQYF. The CDR3 bases are TGTGCCAGCAGAGCAGGGGCAGAGACCCAGTACTTC. V and J are TRBV2 and TRBJ2-5; D is perhaps TRBD1 (6 bases). V was shortened by 6 bases and J by 4 bases, with 9 bases between the two germline ends. The CDR3 spans 12 residues. Germline V gives CDR1 SNHLY, CDR2 FYNNEI.